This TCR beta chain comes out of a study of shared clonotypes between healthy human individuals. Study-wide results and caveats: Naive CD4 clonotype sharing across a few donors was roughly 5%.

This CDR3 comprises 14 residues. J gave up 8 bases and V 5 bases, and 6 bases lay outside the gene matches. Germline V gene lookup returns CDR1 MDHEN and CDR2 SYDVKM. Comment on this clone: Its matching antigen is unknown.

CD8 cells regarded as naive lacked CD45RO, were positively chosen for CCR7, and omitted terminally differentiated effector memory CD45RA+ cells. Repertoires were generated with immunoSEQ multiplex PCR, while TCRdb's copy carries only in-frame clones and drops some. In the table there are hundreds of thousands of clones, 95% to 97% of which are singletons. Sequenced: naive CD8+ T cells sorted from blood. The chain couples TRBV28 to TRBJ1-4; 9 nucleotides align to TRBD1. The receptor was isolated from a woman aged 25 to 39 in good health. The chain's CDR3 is CASSLGQGKEKLFF. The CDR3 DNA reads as TGTGCCAGCAGTCTGGGACAGGGTAAAGAAAAACTGTTTTTT.